This is a list of T cell receptor beta chains from one sample in a study of immune evolution from preneoplasia to lung adenocarcinoma. Sequencing was performed with immunoSEQ multiplex PCR; in TCRdb, only in-frame clones are kept and a portion is missing. Here the sample spans some 15,000 clones, roughly 80% being singletons. Sequencing was performed on FFPE minimally invasive lung adenocarcinoma tissue. The receptors come from a person aged 65 to 85 with lung adenocarcinoma. Each CDR3 is given with its conserved first and last residue. The order of the fields is clone size, J gene, D gene, V gene, CDR3 DNA, CDR3 protein. A D gene is named only where the DNA matches it firmly. Expanded clones get a size class; other rows say once, few or many, or leave the size out.

- | TRBJ2-1 | - | TRBV7-9 | TGTGCCAGCAGCTTAGATTATGAGCAGTTCTTC | CASSLDYEQFF
- | TRBJ1-1 | - | TRBV5-1 | TGCGCCAGCAGCCTCGAGTTAGATAACACTGAAGCTTTCTTT | CASSLELDNTEAFF
few | TRBJ1-1 | - | TRBV7-3 | TGTGCCAGCAGCTTACAGGGCCTGAACACTGAAGCTTTCTTT | CASSLQGLNTEAFF
- | TRBJ2-5 | TRBD2 | TRBV30 | TGTGCCTGGAGCCTATCAAAAGGGACTAGCGGGTGGATCCTTCAAGAGACCCAGTACTTC | CAWSLSKGTSGWILQETQYF
- | TRBJ1-1 | - | TRBV30 | TGTGTCTGGAGTGCGGACGCCGGGAACACTGAAGCTTTCTTT | CVWSADAGNTEAFF
- | TRBJ1-1 | - | TRBV18 | TGTGCCAGCTCAGGAGGACAGCACCGGGAAGCTTTCTTT | CASSGGQHREAFF
- | TRBJ1-2 | - | TRBV28 | TGTGCCAGCAGTTTAGTAGACTATGGCTACACCTTC | CASSLVDYGYTF
once | TRBJ1-3 | TRBD1 | TRBV2 | TGTGCCAGCGGTTTGGGGACAGGGGGAGTTGGAAACACCATATATTTT | CASGLGTGGVGNTIYF
- | TRBJ2-7 | - | TRBV5-4 | TGTGCCAGCAGCTTGGTGGATAGCGGAGCCCCTCACTTC | CASSLVDSGAPHF
- | TRBJ2-7 | TRBD2 | TRBV5-1 | TGCGCCAGCAGCTCTAGCGGGGGGGCGGGGTACGAGCAGTACTTC | CASSSSGGAGYEQYF
- | TRBJ2-3 | - | TRBV7-6 | TGTGCCAGCAGCTTAACCGCCTCAGGGAACCCAGATACGCAGTATTTT | CASSLTASGNPDTQYF
- | TRBJ1-1 | - | TRBV15 | TGTGCCAACGTGCAGAGGAGTCCCGACACTGAAGCTTTCTTT | CANVQRSPDTEAFF
- | TRBJ2-7 | TRBD2 | TRBV28 | TGTGCCAGCAGTTCCAACCCGTCGTCGACTAGCGGTTCTGCCTACGAGCAGTACTTC | CASSSNPSSTSGSAYEQYF
- | TRBJ1-1 | - | TRBV18 | TGTGCCAGCTCACCATTAGGCACGAACACTGAAGCTTTCTTT | CASSPLGTNTEAFF
- | TRBJ1-1 | - | TRBV5-1 | TGCGCCAGCAGCTATCTGACGGGACAGAACACTGAAGCTTTCTTT | CASSYLTGQNTEAFF
- | TRBJ2-3 | - | TRBV5-6 | TGTGCCAGCAGCTTTCTAAAGGCAGATACGCAGTATTTT | CASSFLKADTQYF
- | TRBJ1-1 | TRBD1 | TRBV19 | TGTGCCAGCCTTGACAGGGCGAACACTGAAGCTTTCTTT | CASLDRANTEAFF
- | TRBJ1-4 | - | TRBV5-1 | TGCGCCAGCAGCGAGGGGCGGGATGAAAAACTGTTTTTT | CASSEGRDEKLFF
- | TRBJ2-3 | - | TRBV6-1 | TGTGCCACCAAAAGACTAGGTTCCACAGATACGCAGTATTTT | CATKRLGSTDTQYF
- | TRBJ2-3 | - | TRBV27 | TGTGCCAGCAGAAGGGCTAGCACAGATACGCAGTATTTT | CASRRASTDTQYF
- | TRBJ1-6 | - | TRBV11-2 | TGTGCCAGCAGCTTAGTCGGGGTTTCGGATTCACCCCTCCACTTT | CASSLVGVSDSPLHF
few | TRBJ1-2 | - | TRBV4-1 | TGCGCCAGCAGCCAAGGATTCCGGGAAGTTTCGGCTAACTATGGCTACACCTTC | CASSQGFREVSANYGYTF
- | TRBJ1-5 | - | TRBV19 | TGTGCCAGTAGTATAGCCCTAGAGTCCGGGACTTGGCATTTT | CASSIALESGTWHF
- | TRBJ2-6 | TRBD2 | TRBV2 | TGTGCCAGGAGGGAGGGTCCTGGGGCCAACGTCCTGACTTTC | CARREGPGANVLTF
- | TRBJ2-7 | TRBD1 | TRBV30 | TGTGCCTGGAATCCTTTGGGACAGGGCTACGAGCAGTACTTC | CAWNPLGQGYEQYF
- | TRBJ1-2 | TRBD1 | TRBV28 | TGTGCCAGCACCTTTGGGACAGACTATGGCTACACCTTC | CASTFGTDYGYTF
- | TRBJ1-2 | - | TRBV6-1 | TGTGCCAGCTCGGGACAAGGATCCTATGGCTACACCTTC | CASSGQGSYGYTF
- | TRBJ2-7 | - | TRBV4-2 | TGTGCCAGCAGCCAAGTTGCCAGCTACGAGCAGTACTTC | CASSQVASYEQYF
- | TRBJ2-1 | - | TRBV4-2 | TGTGCCAGCAGCCAAGGGGGAGGACCCCCCGGGCCCTACAATGAGCAGTTCTTC | CASSQGGGPPGPYNEQFF
- | TRBJ2-4 | - | TRBV7-8 | TGTGCCAGCAGCTTAAACCAGGGGAACATTCAGTACTTC | CASSLNQGNIQYF
- | TRBJ1-2 | TRBD1 | TRBV7-8 | TGTGCCAGCAGCAGACCGACAGGGAGCTATGGCTACACCTTC | CASSRPTGSYGYTF
- | TRBJ1-4 | - | TRBV5-6 | TGTGCCAGCAGCTTGACAACAACTAATGAAAAACTGTTTTTT | CASSLTTTNEKLFF
- | TRBJ2-5 | - | TRBV6-5 | TGTGCCAGCAGGCCTACCGGGACAAAAGAGACCCAGTACTTC | CASRPTGTKETQYF
- | TRBJ1-3 | - | TRBV2 | TGTGCCAGCACTCTGTTGGACACTGGAAACACCATATATTTT | CASTLLDTGNTIYF
- | TRBJ1-2 | - | TRBV30 | TGTGCCTGGAGTATGTCCTGGGACATTGGCTATGGCTACACCTTC | CAWSMSWDIGYGYTF
- | TRBJ1-6 | - | TRBV27 | TGTGCCAGCAGTCCCAGGGATAATTCACCCCTCCACTTT | CASSPRDNSPLHF
few | TRBJ1-2 | - | TRBV7-2 | TGTGCCAGCAGCTTAGAAATCGGCAGGGGCTGGGGCTACACCTTC | CASSLEIGRGWGYTF
- | TRBJ2-6 | - | TRBV11-3 | TGTGCCAGCAGCTTAGGTCTCTCTGGGGCCAACGTCCTGACTTTC | CASSLGLSGANVLTF
- | TRBJ2-5 | TRBD1 | TRBV28 | TGTGCCAGCAGTTCGCCCCATTTGGGCAGGGGGCAAGAGACCCAGTACTTC | CASSSPHLGRGQETQYF
- | TRBJ1-6 | TRBD1 | TRBV28 | TGTGCCAGCAGGGACAGGGCCAGGAATTCACCCCTCCACTTT | CASRDRARNSPLHF
- | TRBJ2-7 | TRBD2 | TRBV6-1 | TGTGCCAGCAGGGAGGGACTAGCGGAGAACTACGAGCAGTACTTC | CASREGLAENYEQYF
- | TRBJ2-1 | - | TRBV18 | TGTGCCAGCTCACCACTTATCGGGGGCACGAGCTCCTACAATGAGCAGTTCTTC | CASSPLIGGTSSYNEQFF
once | TRBJ2-4 | - | TRBV6-4 | TGTGCCAGCACACGTACCGAAATCGGGACATTAAGGGCCAAAAACATTCAGTACTTC | CASTRTEIGTLRAKNIQYF
- | TRBJ2-7 | TRBD1 | TRBV28 | TGTGCCAGCAGATCCCAACAGGGGAGTTTTGTCTACGAGCAGTACTTC | CASRSQQGSFVYEQYF
- | TRBJ2-1 | - | TRBV28 | TGTGCCAGCAGACAGGACTTAAGAAACTACAATGAGCAGTTCTTC | CASRQDLRNYNEQFF
- | TRBJ2-7 | - | TRBV2 | TGTGCCAGCAGTGAAAACGGGTACGAGCAGTACTTC | CASSENGYEQYF
- | TRBJ2-1 | - | TRBV28 | TGTGCCAGCAGTGGTGTAAACGGGAAGGTTGAGCAGTTCTTC | CASSGVNGKVEQFF
- | TRBJ2-7 | TRBD1 | TRBV28 | TGTGCCAGCACATTCTCGGGACAGGGAGGCGAGCAGTACTTC | CASTFSGQGGEQYF
- | TRBJ2-3 | - | TRBV11-2 | TGTGCCAGCAGCCCCAGACAGAACGTAGATACGCAGTATTTT | CASSPRQNVDTQYF
- | TRBJ1-1 | TRBD1 | TRBV4-1 | TGCGCCAGCAGCCAAGTGGAGACAGGGGGCACTGAAGCTTTCTTT | CASSQVETGGTEAFF
- | TRBJ2-1 | - | TRBV2 | TGTGCCAGCAGACGACTAGAGAATGAGCAGTTCTTC | CASRRLENEQFF
- | TRBJ1-1 | - | TRBV19 | TGTGCCAGTACCGTAGGAGGGAACACTGAAGCTTTCTTT | CASTVGGNTEAFF
- | TRBJ1-5 | - | TRBV2 | TGTGCCAGCAGTGAGGATACCATTAGCAATCAGCCCCAGCATTTT | CASSEDTISNQPQHF
- | TRBJ2-5 | - | TRBV29-1 | TGCAGCGTTTCAGGAGAAGAGACCCAGTACTTC | CSVSGEETQYF
once | TRBJ2-3 | - | TRBV27 | TGTGCCAGTTGGGAGACAGATACGCAGTATTTT | CASWETDTQYF